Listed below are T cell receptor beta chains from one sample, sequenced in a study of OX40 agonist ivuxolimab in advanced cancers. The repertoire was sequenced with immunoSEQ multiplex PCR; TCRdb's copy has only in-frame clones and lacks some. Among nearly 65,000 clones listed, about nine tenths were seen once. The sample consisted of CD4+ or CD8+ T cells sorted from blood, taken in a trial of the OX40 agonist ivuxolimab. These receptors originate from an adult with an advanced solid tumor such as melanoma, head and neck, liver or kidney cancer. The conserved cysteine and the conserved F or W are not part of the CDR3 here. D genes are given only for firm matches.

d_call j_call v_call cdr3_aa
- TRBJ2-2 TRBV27 ASSYTSFPGELF
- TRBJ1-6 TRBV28 ASRPPAGTNSPLH
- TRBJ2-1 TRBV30 AWMDGGNEQF
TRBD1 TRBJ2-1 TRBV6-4 ASSDSGGQGHNEQF
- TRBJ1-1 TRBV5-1 ASSLVGTNTEAF
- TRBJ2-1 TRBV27 ASSLSGRVFYNEQF
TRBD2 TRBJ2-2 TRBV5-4 ASSPPGTSGGELF
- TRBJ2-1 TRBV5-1 ASSAFQGSLSEQF
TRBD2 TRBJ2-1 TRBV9 ASSVRGGVPEQF
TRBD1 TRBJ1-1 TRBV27 ASSYLEGANTEAF
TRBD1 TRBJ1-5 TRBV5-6 ASSFGQGEVSSQPQH
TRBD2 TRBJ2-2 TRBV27 ASSSGGAGELF
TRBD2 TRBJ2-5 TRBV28 ASSLGGLPYQETQY
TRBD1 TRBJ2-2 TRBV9 ASSPGGLYSRAGELF
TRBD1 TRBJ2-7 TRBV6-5 ASSYSGTGGEQY
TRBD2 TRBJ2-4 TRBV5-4 ASSLTAGEQNIQY
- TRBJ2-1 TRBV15 ATSSRRSSYNEQF